This T cell receptor beta chain was sequenced during a study of Ad26.COV2.S vaccination and SARS-CoV-2 variants. Overall study context: Participants got Ad26.COV2.S intramuscularly, once or twice 56 days apart.

This CDR3 is 13 amino acids long. The germline gives CDR1 MDHEN, CDR2 SYDVKM. V lost 5 bases and J 7 bases, leaving 14 bases between the germline ends. This clone was detected only once. The sample's treatment: about 20 received Ad26.COV2.S at low or high dose, single or two shots; 5 received placebo; per-sample allocation not given. Sampling was done on day 63 after the first vaccine or placebo injection. What was given as vaccine was an Ad26 vector encoding Wuhan-strain SARS-CoV-2 spike. The assay was immunoSEQ multiplex PCR, and TCRdb's table has in-frame clones only and misses some. The data show 380,000 or so clones, approximately 86% seen once.

The TCR sequence derives from a person aged 18-60 years who received the Ad26.COV2.S COVID-19 vaccine or a placebo. The chain combines TRBV28 with TRBJ1-2; TRBD1 might be the D (6 bases). The sample in question was peripheral blood, obtained in a trial of Ad26.COV2.S vaccine versus placebo. CDR3 sequence: CASSPGTLPGYTF. CDR3 sequence (DNA): TGTGCCAGCAGTCCAGGGACATTACCTGGCTACACCTTC.